Below, 5 T cell receptor beta chains from the same sample are listed, as sequenced in a study of T cells after yellow fever vaccination. MiXCR, run by TCRdb on the 5' RACE reads, gives a single entry per CDR3 protein. The data hold some 420,000 distinct CDR3 sequences, with over 15% observed a single time. The sample consisted of PBMCs, taken before the yellow fever booster vaccination. The receptors were sampled from a young man who received the YFV17D yellow fever vaccine.

This clonotype was counted only a few times. The rearrangement joins TRBV7-2 to TRBJ2-2; a possible D gene is TRBD1 (6 bases). Trimming shortened V by 10 bases and J by 4 bases, and 16 bases separated the two germline ends. CDR3 length: 14 residues. Looked up from germline, CDR1 is SGHTA and CDR2 is FQGNSA. In DNA form, the CDR3 reads TGTGCCAACGGACAGTCGTGGACCACCGGGGAGCTGTTTTTT. Amino acid sequence: CANGQSWTTGELFF.

This chain joins TRBV5-5 and TRBJ2-2, with D perhaps TRBD1 or TRBD2 (5 bases each). Trimming took 3 bases from V and 5 from J, leaving 17 bases between them. CDR1 and CDR2 from the germline V gene are SGHKS and YYEKEE (reference sequence). This CDR3 has 16 amino acids. The CDR3: CASSWDVGQGTGELFF. CDR3 coding DNA: TGTGCCAGCAGCTGGGACGTGGGCCAAGGAACCGGGGAGCTGTTTTTT.

The chain combines TRBV12-3 or TRBV12-4 with TRBJ1-5, with a possible D match to TRBD1 (5 bases). The length of the CDR3 is 16 residues. The germline V and J ends were trimmed by 3 bases and 2 bases, with 14 bases remaining between them. The DNA of the CDR3 is TGTGCCAGCAGTTTGGGGCGGAGGGCGGGCAATCAGCCCCAGCATTTT. Its protein is CASSLGRRAGNQPQHF.

This clonotype came up a few times. This sequence joins TRBV20-1 and TRBJ2-3; no firm D call. The CDR3 contains 15 residues. CDR1 is DFQATT, CDR2 SNEGSKA, per germline (reference sequence). The V and J ends lost 5 bases and 4 bases respectively, with 19 bases between them. For the CDR3, the DNA is TGCAGTGCTCGCCCCCTATTGGGTTTGGCAGATACGCAGTATTTT. Protein: CSARPLLGLADTQYF.

The V gene is TRBV6-5, the J gene TRBJ2-4; possible D gene TRBD1, 6 bases. Trimming left V 4 bases short and J 2 bases short, with 12 bases between. The germline V gene has CDR1 MNHEY and CDR2 SVGAGI. The CDR3 is 15 amino acids. CDR3: CASSSPDRSKNIQYF. DNA of the CDR3: TGTGCCAGCAGTTCCCCGGACAGATCCAAAAACATTCAGTACTTC.